Here is one TCR beta chain with its context. This sample was taken from a study of cytotoxic CD8 clonotypes in ibrutinib-treated CLL. The table came from immunoSEQ multiplex PCR; TCRdb's copy has only in-frame clones and leaves some out. The sample records some 12,000 clones, roughly 60% being singletons. V trimming: 7 bases; J trimming: 3 bases; junction bases outside the gene matches: 2. The germline V gene encodes CDR1 SNHLY and CDR2 FYNNEI. This CDR3 spans 13 amino acids. The chain has TRBV2 and TRBJ2-2; 7 bases map to TRBD2. The sequenced sample was PBMCs, obtained before ibrutinib treatment. This receptor was identified in a human donor with chronic lymphocytic leukemia. The DNA of the CDR3 is TGTGCCAGCACTCGGGGGGACACCGGGGAGCTGTTTTTT. As protein: CASTRGDTGELFF.